The clone carrying this T cell receptor (beta chain) has more than one count but fewer than ten. As yet, its antigen is unknown. These data come from a study of cytomegalovirus exposure and HLA in healthy donors. The study ran its PCR with 60 Vbeta and 13 Jbeta primers. Generated by immunoSEQ multiplex PCR, the TCRdb table keeps only in-frame clones and is missing some. The sample lists about 82,000 clones; around a tenth were seen once. Findings and caveats of the study: By a later analysis, the bulk of CMV-associated TCR beta chains appeared HLA-restricted. Relative to equally common others, HLA-associated TCR beta chains showed greater clonal expansion in a later analysis. The study listed 150 to 200 cytomegalovirus-associated TCR beta chains.

Sequenced input: PBMCs. The sequence derives from a man in his sixties in good health and CMV-seropositive.

CDR3 bases: TGTGCCAGCAGTCGCCGGACAGGAGAAGACACCTTC. Translation: CASSRRTGEDTF. This rearrangement joins TRBV6-5 to TRBJ1-2; 7 bases are shared with TRBD1. The germline V gene has CDR1 MNHEY and CDR2 SVGAGI. There are 12 residues in the CDR3. J was trimmed by 12 bases and V by 5 bases; bases with no gene match: 9.